Detailed here is one T cell receptor (beta chain). Its antigen remains undetermined. Base qualities are missing; no much larger clone stands one base away. The record originates from a study of lymphopenia after photon versus proton radiotherapy (dated by TCRdb to 2018 to 2020). Study-wide context: In patients with gastrointestinal tumors who developed high-grade lymphopenia, the study compared the immunological effects of photon radiation therapy with those of proton radiation therapy. The cohort comprised 15 to 20 patients with gastrointestinal tumors who received either photon or proton therapy and then developed lymphopenia. The goal of the study was to characterize the differences between the two radiation modalities in how they affect the immune system. Study-wide conclusions, independent of this receptor: The survival association was assessed only in patients who died, and better survival with proton therapy was presented by the authors as a possibility rather than a demonstrated result. After the lymphocyte count nadir, repertoires from photon-treated patients showed oligoclonal expansion, particularly of CD8+ Temra cells, and this expansion drove the decline in diversity. Among patients across the cohort who died, overall survival time showed an inverse correlation with a larger post-nadir drop in TCR diversity. Proton-treated patients stayed relatively stable during treatment, while photon-treated patients lost naive T cells and TCR diversity and gained effector/memory populations.

The library was generated by the immunoSEQ multiplex PCR assay. Deep sequencing of rearranged TCR beta loci, alongside multiparametric flow cytometry, was used to profile T cell repertoires. In TCRdb, the immuneACCESS table is reduced to in-frame sequences with V and J assigned. These tables do not hold every clone; where another copy was compared, an unresolved V gene accounts for under half, and the others remain unexplained. For this sample there are about 40,000 clones; about 86% appear just once. The top ten constitute 10% of the sample. Spanning cysteine to phenylalanine, the CDR3 consists of 14 amino acids. Only the CDR3 region is kept as DNA, spanning 42 bases read in frame from base 1. CDR1 and CDR2, looked up from the germline V gene, are SQVTM and ANQGSEA. Cut back by 4 bases and 5 bases, the V and J ends lie 15 bases apart.

Sample: peripheral blood, taken from a patient treated with proton-based radiotherapy. The chain is assembled from TRBV29-1 and TRBJ2-1, and perhaps TRBD2 as D gene, on 6 matching bases. This clonotype originated in a woman between 65 and 79 years old with pancreatic cancer. Some clones in this sample may be carry-over from other donors' samples. The CDR3 amino acid sequence is: CSVGPSWGDNEQFF. The DNA sequence reads TGCAGCGTTGGTCCTAGCTGGGGGGACAATGAGCAGTTCTTC.